This is a list of T cell receptor beta chains from one sample in a study of Ad26.COV2.S vaccination and SARS-CoV-2 variants. The method was immunoSEQ multiplex PCR; TCRdb's version includes in-frame clones alone and lacks a portion of them. The sample includes some 500,000 clones, 85% to 90% of them seen just once. Here the sequenced sample was peripheral blood, taken in a trial of Ad26.COV2.S vaccine versus placebo. The origin of the receptors is a person aged 18-60 years who received the Ad26.COV2.S COVID-19 vaccine or a placebo. Both conserved end residues are part of each CDR3. Each record gives: CDR3 DNA, CDR3 protein, clone size, D gene, V gene, J gene. The D gene is left open where the match is weak. Clone size is stated in some rows and not others, as once, few, many or a class when expanded.

CDR3 DNA: TGTGCCAGCAGCCCAACTGGGAATGAGCAGTTCTTC; CDR3 protein: CASSPTGNEQFF; clone size: .; D gene: .; V gene: TRBV7-2; J gene: TRBJ2-1
CDR3 DNA: TGTGCCAGCAGTTACGACAGGAGGAGGGAGAACACTGAAGCTTTCTTT; CDR3 protein: CASSYDRRRENTEAFF; clone size: .; D gene: .; V gene: TRBV6-2/TRBV6-3; J gene: TRBJ1-1
CDR3 DNA: TGTGCCAGCAGCTCTCTCGGGCTAGCGGGAGGTTGGGGCAATGAGCAGTTCTTC; CDR3 protein: CASSSLGLAGGWGNEQFF; clone size: .; D gene: TRBD2; V gene: TRBV7-2; J gene: TRBJ2-1
CDR3 DNA: TGTGCCAGCAGGTTAGGGGGGAGTAATGAGCAGTTCTTC; CDR3 protein: CASRLGGSNEQFF; clone size: .; D gene: .; V gene: TRBV12-3/TRBV12-4; J gene: TRBJ2-1
CDR3 DNA: TGTGCCAGCGGGGGAAACAGGGCTTTGAACACTGAAGCTTTCTTT; CDR3 protein: CASGGNRALNTEAFF; clone size: .; D gene: .; V gene: TRBV2; J gene: TRBJ1-1
CDR3 DNA: TGTGCCAGCTCACCACCGACAGGGGATACGCAGTATTTT; CDR3 protein: CASSPPTGDTQYF; clone size: .; D gene: TRBD1; V gene: TRBV18; J gene: TRBJ2-3
CDR3 DNA: TGTGCCAGCCGACAGGACAATCAGCCCCAGCATTTT; CDR3 protein: CASRQDNQPQHF; clone size: .; D gene: .; V gene: TRBV15; J gene: TRBJ1-5
CDR3 DNA: TGTGCCAGCGGTTGGGGGGGGGACACTGAAGCTTTCTTT; CDR3 protein: CASGWGGDTEAFF; clone size: few; D gene: .; V gene: TRBV27; J gene: TRBJ1-1
CDR3 DNA: TGTGCCAGCAGTCTGTATACCAGGGGTTTTCAGCCCCAGCATTTT; CDR3 protein: CASSLYTRGFQPQHF; clone size: .; D gene: .; V gene: TRBV6-5; J gene: TRBJ1-5
CDR3 DNA: TGTGCCAGCAGCTTGGAACAAATGAACACTGAAGCTTTCTTT; CDR3 protein: CASSLEQMNTEAFF; clone size: once; D gene: .; V gene: TRBV5-4; J gene: TRBJ1-1
CDR3 DNA: TGCGCCAGCAGCCCCGGGGACAGGGCCACCGGGGAGCTGTTTTTT; CDR3 protein: CASSPGDRATGELFF; clone size: .; D gene: TRBD1; V gene: TRBV5-1; J gene: TRBJ2-2
CDR3 DNA: TGTGCCAGCGACGGGAAGAGCTCCTACAATGAGCAGTTCTTC; CDR3 protein: CASDGKSSYNEQFF; clone size: once; D gene: .; V gene: TRBV7-9; J gene: TRBJ2-1
CDR3 DNA: TGTGCCAGCAGCTTATCTGTAAGAACTAAGAACTATGGCTACACCTTC; CDR3 protein: CASSLSVRTKNYGYTF; clone size: few; D gene: .; V gene: TRBV7-9; J gene: TRBJ1-2
CDR3 DNA: TGCGCCAGCAGCTTGGGACAGAGCACAGATACGCAGTATTTT; CDR3 protein: CASSLGQSTDTQYF; clone size: .; D gene: .; V gene: TRBV5-1; J gene: TRBJ2-3
CDR3 DNA: TGTGCCAGTAGCTGGGACGCTAATGAAAAACTGTTTTTT; CDR3 protein: CASSWDANEKLFF; clone size: .; D gene: .; V gene: TRBV19; J gene: TRBJ1-4
CDR3 DNA: TGCAGCGTTGAAGAACAGGCTACCTACGAGCAGTACTTC; CDR3 protein: CSVEEQATYEQYF; clone size: .; D gene: .; V gene: TRBV29-1; J gene: TRBJ2-7
CDR3 DNA: TGTGCCAGCAGCCGAGAAGGGGGACAGCGTCAGCGGGAGAAAGATACTATCTCCTACAATGAGCAGTTCTTC; CDR3 protein: CASSREGGQRQREKDTISYNEQFF; clone size: .; D gene: .; V gene: TRBV3-1/TRBV3-2; J gene: TRBJ2-1
CDR3 DNA: TGTGCCAGCAGCTTAGATCATCGGCGTAGCAATCAGCCCCAGCATTTT; CDR3 protein: CASSLDHRRSNQPQHF; clone size: .; D gene: .; V gene: TRBV11-2; J gene: TRBJ1-5
CDR3 DNA: TGTGCCAGCATCGAACCGGGACGGAATAATTCACCCCTCCACTTT; CDR3 protein: CASIEPGRNNSPLHF; clone size: .; D gene: .; V gene: TRBV28; J gene: TRBJ1-6
CDR3 DNA: TGCGCCAGCAGCTCCCGACAGGTACAAGAGACCCAGTACTTC; CDR3 protein: CASSSRQVQETQYF; clone size: .; D gene: .; V gene: TRBV5-1; J gene: TRBJ2-5